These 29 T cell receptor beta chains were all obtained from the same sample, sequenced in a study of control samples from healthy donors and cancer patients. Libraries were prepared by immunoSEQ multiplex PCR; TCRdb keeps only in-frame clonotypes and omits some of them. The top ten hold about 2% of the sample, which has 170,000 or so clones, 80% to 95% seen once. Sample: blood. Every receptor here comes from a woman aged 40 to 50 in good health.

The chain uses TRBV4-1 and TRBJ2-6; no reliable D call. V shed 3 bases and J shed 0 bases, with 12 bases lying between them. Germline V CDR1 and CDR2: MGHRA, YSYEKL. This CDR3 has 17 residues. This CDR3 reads CASSQATWDSGANVLTF. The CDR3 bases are TGCGCCAGCAGCCAGGCCACATGGGACTCTGGGGCCAACGTCCTGACTTTC.

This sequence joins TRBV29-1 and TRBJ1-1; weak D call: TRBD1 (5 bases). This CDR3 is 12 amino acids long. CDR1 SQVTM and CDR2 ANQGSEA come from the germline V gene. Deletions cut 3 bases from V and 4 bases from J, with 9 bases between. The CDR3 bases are TGCAGCGTTGAGCGGCAGGGCACTGAAGCTTTCTTT. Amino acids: CSVERQGTEAFF.

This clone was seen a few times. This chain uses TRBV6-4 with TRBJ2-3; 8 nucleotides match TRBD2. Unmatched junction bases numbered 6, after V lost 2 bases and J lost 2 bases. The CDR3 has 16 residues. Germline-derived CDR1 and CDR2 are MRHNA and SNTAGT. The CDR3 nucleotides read TGTGCCAGCAGTGACGAAGCGGGGGCCAACACAGATACGCAGTATTTT. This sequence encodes CASSDEAGANTDTQYF.

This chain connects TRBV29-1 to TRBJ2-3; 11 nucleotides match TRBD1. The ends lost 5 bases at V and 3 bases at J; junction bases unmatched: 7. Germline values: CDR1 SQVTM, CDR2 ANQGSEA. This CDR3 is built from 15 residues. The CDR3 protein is CSVSGQGAWTDTQYF. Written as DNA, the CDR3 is TGCAGCGTTTCCGGACAGGGGGCATGGACAGATACGCAGTATTTT.

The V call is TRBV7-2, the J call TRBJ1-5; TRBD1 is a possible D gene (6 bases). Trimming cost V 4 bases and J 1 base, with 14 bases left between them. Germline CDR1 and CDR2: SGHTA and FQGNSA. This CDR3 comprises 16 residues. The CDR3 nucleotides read TGTGCCAGCAGCTACGACACAGGGTTAAGCAATCAGCCCCAGCATTTT. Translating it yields CASSYDTGLSNQPQHF.

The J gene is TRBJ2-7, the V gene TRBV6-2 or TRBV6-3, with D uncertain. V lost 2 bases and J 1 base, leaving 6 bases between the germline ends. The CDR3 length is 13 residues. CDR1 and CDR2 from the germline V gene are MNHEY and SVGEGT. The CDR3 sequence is CASSYDISYEQYF. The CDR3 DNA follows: TGTGCCAGCAGTTACGACATTTCCTACGAGCAGTACTTC.

The CDR3 nucleotides read TGTGCCAGCAGTGAAGCCAGGGGGGGTTACACTGAAGCTTTCTTT. It is translated as CASSEARGGYTEAFF. The V call is TRBV6-1, the J call TRBJ1-1; 7 positions agree with TRBD1. CDR1 is MNHNS, CDR2 SASEGT, per germline. This CDR3 has 15 residues. V trimming: 0 bases; J trimming: 3 bases; junction bases outside the gene matches: 4.

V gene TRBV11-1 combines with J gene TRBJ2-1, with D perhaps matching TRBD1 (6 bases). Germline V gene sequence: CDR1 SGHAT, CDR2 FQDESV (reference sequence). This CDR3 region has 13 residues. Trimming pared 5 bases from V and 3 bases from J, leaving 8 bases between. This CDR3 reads CASSKDSYNEQFF. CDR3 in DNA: TGTGCCAGCAGCAAGGACAGCTACAATGAGCAGTTCTTC.

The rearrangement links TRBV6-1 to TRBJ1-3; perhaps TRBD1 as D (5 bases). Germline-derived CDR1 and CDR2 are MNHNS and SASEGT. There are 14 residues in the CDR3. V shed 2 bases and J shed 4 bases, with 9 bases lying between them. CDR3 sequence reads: CASSELKGGNTIYF. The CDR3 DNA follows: TGTGCCAGCAGTGAATTAAAGGGGGGAAACACCATATATTTT.

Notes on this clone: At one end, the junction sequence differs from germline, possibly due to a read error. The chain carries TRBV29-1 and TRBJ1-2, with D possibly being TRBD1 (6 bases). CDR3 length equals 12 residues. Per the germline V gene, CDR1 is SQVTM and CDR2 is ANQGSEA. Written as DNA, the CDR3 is TGCAGCGTCGAGGGGGGATCCTATGTCTACACCTTC. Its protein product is CSVEGGSYVYTF.

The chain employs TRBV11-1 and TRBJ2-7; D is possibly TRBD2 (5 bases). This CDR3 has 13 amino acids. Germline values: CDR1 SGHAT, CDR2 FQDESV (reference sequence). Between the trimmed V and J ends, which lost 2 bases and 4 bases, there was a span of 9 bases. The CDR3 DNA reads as TGTGCCAGCAGCTTAAGAGGGCGTTACGAGCAGTACTTC. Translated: CASSLRGRYEQYF.

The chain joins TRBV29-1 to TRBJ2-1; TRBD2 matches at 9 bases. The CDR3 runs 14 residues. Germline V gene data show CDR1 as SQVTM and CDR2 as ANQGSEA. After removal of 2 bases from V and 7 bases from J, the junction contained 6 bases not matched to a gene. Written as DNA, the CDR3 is TGCAGCGTTGAATCCAGCGGGGGGCTTAATGAGCAGTTCTTC. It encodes CSVESSGGLNEQFF.

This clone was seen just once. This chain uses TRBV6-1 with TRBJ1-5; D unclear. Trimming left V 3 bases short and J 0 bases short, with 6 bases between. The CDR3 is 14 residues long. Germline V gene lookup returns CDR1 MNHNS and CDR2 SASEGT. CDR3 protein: CASSESYSNQPQHF. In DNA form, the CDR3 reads TGTGCCAGCAGTGAGTCCTATAGCAATCAGCCCCAGCATTTT.

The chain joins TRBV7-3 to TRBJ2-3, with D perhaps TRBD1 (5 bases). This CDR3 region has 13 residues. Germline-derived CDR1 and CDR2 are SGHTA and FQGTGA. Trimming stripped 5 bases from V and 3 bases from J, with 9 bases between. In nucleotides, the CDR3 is TGTGCCAGCAGCCCGACAGCTACAGATACGCAGTATTTT. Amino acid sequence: CASSPTATDTQYF.

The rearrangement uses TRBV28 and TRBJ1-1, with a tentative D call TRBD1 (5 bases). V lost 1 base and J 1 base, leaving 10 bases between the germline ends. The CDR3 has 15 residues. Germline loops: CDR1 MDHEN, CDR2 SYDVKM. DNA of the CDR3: TGTGCCAGCAGTTTATTAGGCAGGGCGAACACTGAAGCTTTCTTT. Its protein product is CASSLLGRANTEAFF.

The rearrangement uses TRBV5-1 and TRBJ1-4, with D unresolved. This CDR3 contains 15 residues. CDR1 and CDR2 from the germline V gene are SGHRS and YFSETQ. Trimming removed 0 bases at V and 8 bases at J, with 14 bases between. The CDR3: CASSLAGRESEKLFF. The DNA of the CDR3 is TGCGCCAGCAGCTTGGCCGGAAGGGAGAGCGAAAAACTGTTTTTT.

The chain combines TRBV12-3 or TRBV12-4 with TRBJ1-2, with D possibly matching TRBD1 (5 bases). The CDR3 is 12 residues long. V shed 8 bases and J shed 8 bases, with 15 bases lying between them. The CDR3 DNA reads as TGTGCCAGCTCTGGGGGGTTGCGGGGCTACACCTTC. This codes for CASSGGLRGYTF.

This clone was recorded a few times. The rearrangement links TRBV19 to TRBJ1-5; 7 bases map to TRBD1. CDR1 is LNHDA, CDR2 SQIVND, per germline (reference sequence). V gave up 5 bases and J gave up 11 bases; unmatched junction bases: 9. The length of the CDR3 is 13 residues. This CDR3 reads CASSAQGFLSQHF. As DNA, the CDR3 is TGTGCCAGTAGTGCACAGGGGTTCTTGTCCCAGCATTTT.

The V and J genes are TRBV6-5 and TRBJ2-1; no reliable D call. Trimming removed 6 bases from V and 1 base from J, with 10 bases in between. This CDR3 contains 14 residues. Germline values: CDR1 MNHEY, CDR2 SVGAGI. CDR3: CASRLGISYNEQFF. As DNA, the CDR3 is TGTGCCAGCAGGCTAGGTATTTCCTACAATGAGCAGTTCTTC.

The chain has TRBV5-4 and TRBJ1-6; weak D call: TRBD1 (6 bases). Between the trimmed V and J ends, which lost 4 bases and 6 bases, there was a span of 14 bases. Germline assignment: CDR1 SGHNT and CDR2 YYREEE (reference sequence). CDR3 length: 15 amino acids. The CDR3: CASSRGGASNSPLHF. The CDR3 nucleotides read TGTGCCAGCAGCCGTGGGGGGGCGTCTAATTCACCCCTCCACTTT.

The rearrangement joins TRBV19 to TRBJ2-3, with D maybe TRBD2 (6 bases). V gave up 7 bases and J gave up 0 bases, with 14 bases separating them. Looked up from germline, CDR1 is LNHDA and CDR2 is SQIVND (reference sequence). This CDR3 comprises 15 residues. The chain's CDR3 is CASKLRGPSTDTQYF. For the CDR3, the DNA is TGTGCCAGTAAGCTGCGGGGCCCTAGCACAGATACGCAGTATTTT.

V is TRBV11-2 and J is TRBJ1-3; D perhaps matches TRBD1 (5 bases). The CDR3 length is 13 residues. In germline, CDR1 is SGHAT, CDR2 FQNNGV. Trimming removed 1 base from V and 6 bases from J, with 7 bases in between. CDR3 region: CASSLGTLNTIYF. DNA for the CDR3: TGTGCCAGCAGCTTAGGGACACTAAACACCATATATTTT.

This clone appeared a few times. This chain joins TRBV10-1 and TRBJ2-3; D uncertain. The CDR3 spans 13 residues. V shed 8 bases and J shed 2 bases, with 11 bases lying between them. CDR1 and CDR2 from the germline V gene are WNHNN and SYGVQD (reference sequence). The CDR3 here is CASSRGFTDTQYF. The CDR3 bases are TGCGCCAGCTCGAGAGGATTCACAGATACGCAGTATTTT.

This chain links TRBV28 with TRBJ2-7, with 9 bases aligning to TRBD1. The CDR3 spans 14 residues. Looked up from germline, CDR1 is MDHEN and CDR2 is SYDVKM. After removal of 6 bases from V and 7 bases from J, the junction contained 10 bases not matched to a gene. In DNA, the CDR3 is TGTGCCAGCAGCTCCTGGGACAGGGAGGGTGAGCAGTACTTC. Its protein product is CASSSWDREGEQYF.

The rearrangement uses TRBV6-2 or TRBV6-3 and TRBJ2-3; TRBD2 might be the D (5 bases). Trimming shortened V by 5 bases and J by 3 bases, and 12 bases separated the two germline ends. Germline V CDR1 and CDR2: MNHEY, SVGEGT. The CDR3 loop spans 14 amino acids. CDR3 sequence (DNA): TGTGCCAGCAGTCCGAGGCGGGCGACAGATACGCAGTATTTT. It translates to CASSPRRATDTQYF.

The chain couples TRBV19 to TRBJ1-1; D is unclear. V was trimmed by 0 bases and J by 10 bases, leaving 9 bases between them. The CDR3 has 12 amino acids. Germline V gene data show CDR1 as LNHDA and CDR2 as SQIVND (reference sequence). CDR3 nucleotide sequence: TGTGCCAGTAGTATAGAGGGGTTTGGAGCTTTCTTT. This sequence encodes CASSIEGFGAFF.

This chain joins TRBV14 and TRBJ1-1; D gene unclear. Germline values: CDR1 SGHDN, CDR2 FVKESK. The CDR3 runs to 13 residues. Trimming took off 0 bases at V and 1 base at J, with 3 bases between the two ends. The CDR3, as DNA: TGTGCCAGCAGCCAAGAACCGAACACTGAAGCTTTCTTT. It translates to CASSQEPNTEAFF.

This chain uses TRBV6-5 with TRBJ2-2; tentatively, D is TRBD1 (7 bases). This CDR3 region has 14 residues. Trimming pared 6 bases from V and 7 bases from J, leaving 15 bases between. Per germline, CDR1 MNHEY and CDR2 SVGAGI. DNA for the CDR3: TGTGCCAGCAGGATAAGACAGGGAGGCGGGGAGCTGTTTTTT. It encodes CASRIRQGGGELFF.

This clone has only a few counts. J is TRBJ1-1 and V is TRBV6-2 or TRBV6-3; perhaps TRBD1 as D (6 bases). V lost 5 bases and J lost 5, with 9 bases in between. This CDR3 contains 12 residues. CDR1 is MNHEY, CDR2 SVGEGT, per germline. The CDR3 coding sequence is TGTGCCAGCAGTCGAACAGGGACTGAAGCTTTCTTT. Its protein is CASSRTGTEAFF.